This T cell receptor beta chain was sequenced during a study of CXCR3-negative and CXCR3-positive naive CD8 T cells. Libraries were UMI-labeled 5' RACE TRB cDNA. TCRdb reprocessed the 5' RACE reads, keeping one entry per CDR3 protein, no DNA. Its table lists over 100,000 distinct CDR3 sequences. Notes on this clonotype: Its target is unknown.

Study-wide findings and caveats: Greater hydrophobicity was found in TRB CDR3s of CXCR3-positive naive cells than of CXCR3-negative naive cells.

This CDR3 is 15 amino acids long. The sequence derives from a human donor in good health. Some clones in this sample may be carry-over from other donors' samples. V and J are TRBV12-3 or TRBV12-4 and TRBJ1-6. Sequenced sample: naive CXCR3+ CD8+ T cells from blood. Sample subset: CD45RO-CCR7+CD27+CD95- naive CD8+ T cells expressing CXCR3 (TNR3+). The chain's CDR3 is CASRLSGSHNSPLHF.